This is a list of T cell receptor beta chains from one sample in a study of T cell repertoires in cytomegalovirus infection. These receptors' targets are unknown. TCRdb re-analysed the reads in MiXCR, keeping a single row per CDR3 protein. Here the sample spans roughly 920,000 distinct CDR3 sequences, roughly 30% being singletons. The sequencing used cultured CD8+ T cells from PBMCs, collected from culture after CMV antigen stimulation. Every receptor here comes from a human donor in good health (CMV status not recorded). Some clones in this sample may be carry-over from other donors' samples. CDR3s include the opening cysteine and the closing phenylalanine or tryptophan. Each record gives: D gene, J gene, V gene, clone size, CDR3 protein, CDR3 DNA. D genes are given only for firm matches. For some rows the clone size is stated as once, few or many, or as a class when expanded; others skip it.

D: TRBD2; J: TRBJ2-2; V: TRBV7-3; size: -; CDR3: CASSLWASGANTGELFF; DNA: TGTGCCAGCAGCTTATGGGCTAGCGGGGCGAACACCGGGGAGCTGTTTTTT
D: -; J: TRBJ1-2; V: TRBV6-1; size: many; CDR3: CASSENREGWTNYGYTF; DNA: TGTGCCAGCAGTGAAAATCGGGAGGGTTGGACTAACTATGGCTACACCTTC
D: TRBD1; J: TRBJ1-6; V: TRBV6-1; size: -; CDR3: CASSSRQGADFYNSPLHF; DNA: TGTGCCAGCAGTTCGCGACAGGGGGCCGACTTCTATAATTCACCCCTCCACTTT
D: -; J: TRBJ2-5; V: TRBV5-6; size: -; CDR3: CASSSEVPRETQYF; DNA: TGTGCCAGCAGCTCCGAGGTCCCACGGGAGACCCAGTACTTC
D: -; J: TRBJ1-4; V: TRBV4-2; size: -; CDR3: CASSQEADNEKLFF; DNA: TGTGCCAGCAGCCAAGAGGCAGATAATGAAAAACTGTTTTTT
D: TRBD2; J: TRBJ2-5; V: TRBV4-2; size: -; CDR3: CASSQGLSQRGGIVGETQYF; DNA: TGTGCCAGCAGCCAAGGGTTGTCTCAGCGGGGGGGCATAGTAGGAGAGACCCAGTACTTC
D: TRBD1; J: TRBJ2-6; V: TRBV7-2; size: many; CDR3: CASSSGQGNSGANVLTF; DNA: TGTGCCAGCAGCTCCGGACAGGGCAACTCTGGGGCCAACGTCCTGACTTTC
D: -; J: TRBJ1-3; V: TRBV25-1; size: many; CDR3: CASSEYNNPGQGSGNTIYF; DNA: TGTGCCAGCAGTGAATATAATAATCCGGGTCAGGGATCTGGAAACACCATATATTTT
D: TRBD2; J: TRBJ2-1; V: TRBV29-1; size: few; CDR3: CSVLVAGGPGEQFF; DNA: TGCAGCGTTTTGGTGGCGGGGGGGCCTGGTGAGCAGTTCTTC
D: TRBD1; J: TRBJ2-7; V: TRBV27; size: few; CDR3: CASSKGGWGYEQYF; DNA: TGTGCCAGCAGTAAAGGGGGCTGGGGCTACGAGCAGTACTTC
D: -; J: TRBJ2-7; V: TRBV12-3/TRBV12-4; size: few; CDR3: CASSPRLKGWNYEQYF; DNA: TGTGCCAGCAGTCCGCGGTTAAAGGGGTGGAACTACGAGCAGTACTTC
D: TRBD2; J: TRBJ2-3; V: TRBV7-8; size: many; CDR3: CASSSPGLAGGADTQYF; DNA: TGTGCCAGCAGCTCCCCGGGACTAGCGGGGGGTGCAGATACGCAGTATTTT
D: TRBD1; J: TRBJ2-1; V: TRBV7-9; size: -; CDR3: CVSNRGPGVLHEQFF; DNA: TGTGTCAGCAACAGGGGGCCAGGGGTTCTCCATGAGCAGTTCTTC
D: TRBD1; J: TRBJ1-6; V: TRBV27; size: -; CDR3: CASSPTLGQGDSPLHF; DNA: TGTGCCAGCAGTCCAACCCTAGGACAGGGGGATTCACCCCTCCACTTT
D: TRBD2; J: TRBJ2-3; V: TRBV28; size: few; CDR3: CASSFPGLAGPTDTQYF; DNA: TGTGCCAGCAGTTTTCCGGGACTAGCGGGTCCCACAGATACGCAGTATTTT
D: -; J: TRBJ2-3; V: TRBV6-4; size: few; CDR3: CASSDDRTDTQYF; DNA: TGTGCCAGCAGTGACGACCGCACAGATACGCAGTATTTT
D: -; J: TRBJ2-7; V: TRBV29-1; size: -; CDR3: CSGEDSRYEQYF; DNA: TGCAGCGGTGAGGACAGTCGCTACGAGCAGTACTTC
D: TRBD1; J: TRBJ2-5; V: TRBV7-8; size: few; CDR3: CASSLGDRGQKETQYF; DNA: TGTGCCAGCAGCTTAGGGGACAGGGGGCAGAAGGAGACCCAGTACTTC